Below, one TCR beta chain is given with its context. Clones were read by immunoSEQ multiplex PCR, and TCRdb kept only the in-frame ones, dropping some. The data show 190,000 or so clones, 70% to 85% seen once. This record belongs to a study of blood T cell repertoires in COVID-19. The CDR3 sequence is 14 residues long. Germline CDR1 and CDR2: SEHNR and FQNEAQ (reference sequence). V shed 5 bases and J 6 bases; nucleotides not matched to a gene: 9. This rearrangement joins TRBV7-9 to TRBJ2-7; 8 nucleotides agree with TRBD1. This sequence was found in a man aged 50-59 years who had recovered from COVID-19. The sequenced sample consisted of peripheral blood. In nucleotides, the CDR3 is TGTGCCAGCAGCCTAAGTTCGACAGGGGTCGAGCAGTACTTC. Amino acid sequence: CASSLSSTGVEQYF.